The TCR beta chain under discussion was sequenced for a study of T cell responses to AZD1222 COVID-19 vaccine. Measured with immunoSEQ multiplex PCR; TCRdb has only the in-frame clones, and not every one. Of 65,000 to 70,000 clones detected, approximately 80% appear once; the ten largest clones hold about 5.8%. From germline, CDR1 is MDHEN and CDR2 SYDVKM. The V gene lost 6 bases and the J gene lost 6 bases, with 24 bases spanning the gap. This CDR3 contains 16 residues. In this sample, this clone turned up a few times. The receptor was derived from an adult in good health. This chain connects TRBV28 to TRBJ2-7; D uncertain. Sequenced material: peripheral blood, taken on day 0 of AZD1222 vaccination. In DNA, the CDR3 is TGTGCCAGCAGCACACAATATACCCTCCAGTTTGGCGAGCAGTACTTC. This translates into CASSTQYTLQFGEQYF.